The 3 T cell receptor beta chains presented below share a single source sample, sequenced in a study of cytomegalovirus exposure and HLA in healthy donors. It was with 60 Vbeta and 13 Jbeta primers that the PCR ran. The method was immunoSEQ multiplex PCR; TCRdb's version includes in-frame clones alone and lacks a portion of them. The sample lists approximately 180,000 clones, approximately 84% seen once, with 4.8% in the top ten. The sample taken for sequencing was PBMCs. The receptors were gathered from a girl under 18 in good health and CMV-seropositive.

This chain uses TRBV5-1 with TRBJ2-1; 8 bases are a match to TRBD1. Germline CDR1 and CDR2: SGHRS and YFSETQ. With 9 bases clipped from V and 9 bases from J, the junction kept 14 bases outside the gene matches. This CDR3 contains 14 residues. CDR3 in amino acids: CATKTGAEPGEQFF. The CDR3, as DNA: TGCGCCACCAAGACAGGGGCCGAGCCGGGTGAGCAGTTCTTC.

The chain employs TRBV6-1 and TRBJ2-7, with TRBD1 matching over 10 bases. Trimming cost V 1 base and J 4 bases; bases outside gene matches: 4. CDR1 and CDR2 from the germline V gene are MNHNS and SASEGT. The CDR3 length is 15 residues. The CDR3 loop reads CASSEGTGGWYEQYF. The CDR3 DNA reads TGTGCCAGCAGTGAAGGGACAGGGGGTTGGTACGAGCAGTACTTC.

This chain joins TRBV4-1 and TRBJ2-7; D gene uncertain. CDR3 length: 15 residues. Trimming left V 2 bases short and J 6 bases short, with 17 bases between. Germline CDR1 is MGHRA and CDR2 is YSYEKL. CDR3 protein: CASSQLLRGAGEQYF. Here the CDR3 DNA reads TGCGCCAGCAGCCAATTGCTTCGTGGAGCTGGCGAGCAGTACTTC.